The 20 T cell receptor beta chains below were found in one sample sequenced in a study of a mutant IDH1 vaccine in newly diagnosed glioma. No cognate antigen is known for these TCRs. Noted time point: week 5, during vaccination. It was 300 ug of mutant IDH1 20-mer peptide that made up each vaccine dose, given with topical imiquimod. Using immunoSEQ multiplex PCR, the repertoire was profiled, and TCRdb retains in-frame clones only, with some absent. The sample yields around 40,000 clones, about four fifths seen once. Sequencing was performed on PBMCs, taken from a glioma patient whose treatment included an IDH1 peptide vaccine. The source of these receptors is a man aged 50-59 years with glioma.

This clone has a handful of counts. V is TRBV5-1 and J is TRBJ1-2; 7 bases fit TRBD1. The germline V gene encodes CDR1 SGHRS and CDR2 YFSETQ. V shed 3 bases and J 8 bases; nucleotides not matched to a gene: 10. The CDR3 spans 14 residues. The CDR3 is CASSYGQASQGYTF. As DNA, the CDR3 is TGCGCCAGCAGCTACGGACAGGCCTCCCAAGGCTACACCTTC.

V usage is TRBV9 and J usage is TRBJ2-3; TRBD1 or TRBD2 may be the D gene (5 bases each). CDR1 SGDLS and CDR2 YYNGEE come from the germline V gene. V lost 0 bases and J lost 5, with 10 bases in between. The CDR3 is 14 amino acids. The chain's CDR3 is CASSVAGAGDTQYF. For the CDR3, the DNA is TGTGCCAGCAGCGTAGCCGGGGCTGGAGATACGCAGTATTTT.

This sequence joins TRBV5-1 and TRBJ1-1; possibly TRBD1 for D (5 bases). The V end lost 4 bases, the J end lost 7 bases, and 11 bases lay between the germline ends. The germline CDR1 and CDR2 sequences are SGHRS and YFSETQ. This CDR3 is 12 amino acids long. In nucleotides, the CDR3 is TGCGCCAGCAGCCAGGGCCAGGATGAAGCTTTCTTT. Amino acid sequence: CASSQGQDEAFF.

The chain joins TRBV7-9 to TRBJ1-1; no clear D. V dropped 5 bases and J dropped 1 base, with 11 bases sitting between them. The CDR3 loop spans 14 amino acids. Germline CDR1 is SEHNR and CDR2 is FQNEAQ (reference sequence). The CDR3 DNA follows: TGTGCCAGCAGCAAGGTTCTCGGGAACACTGAAGCTTTCTTT. This sequence encodes CASSKVLGNTEAFF.

In its sample, this clone ranks as medium-sized (0.01 to 0.1%). This chain connects TRBV4-2 to TRBJ2-3; TRBD2 is a possible D gene (6 bases). Germline CDR1 LGHNA, CDR2 YNFKEQ. The CDR3 loop spans 15 amino acids. Between the trimmed V and J ends, which lost 1 base and 2 bases, there was a span of 10 bases. In DNA, the CDR3 is TGTGCCAGCAGCCAAGGTACGGGGGACACAGATACGCAGTATTTT. It codes for CASSQGTGDTDTQYF.

This chain links TRBV19 with TRBJ1-2; weak D call: TRBD1 (5 bases). The CDR3 totals 11 residues. Germline V gene lookup returns CDR1 LNHDA and CDR2 SQIVND (reference sequence). V dropped 6 bases and J dropped 13 bases, with 15 bases sitting between them. The CDR3 coding sequence is TGTGCCAGTAGCGGGGGGGGACTAACCACCTTC. It translates to CASSGGGLTTF.

The chain employs TRBV7-2 and TRBJ2-6; D is uncertain. CDR1 is SGHTA and CDR2 is FQGNSA in the germline V gene. The CDR3 consists of 15 residues. The ends were cut back, 6 bases at V and 0 bases at J, with 9 bases in the middle. CDR3 coding DNA: TGTGCCAGCAGGGCAACGTTCTCTGGGGCCAACGTCCTGACTTTC. Protein product: CASRATFSGANVLTF.

The chain combines TRBV5-6 with TRBJ1-2; D ambiguous. The germline V gene has CDR1 SGHDT and CDR2 YYEEEE. V lost 4 bases to trimming and J lost 4 bases, with 14 bases between them. CDR3 length equals 14 residues. The CDR3 sequence: CASSPPGLAYGYTF. In DNA form, the CDR3 reads TGTGCCAGCAGCCCCCCCGGGCTTGCCTATGGCTACACCTTC.

The V gene is TRBV18, the J gene TRBJ2-1; 9 bases fit TRBD2. There are 15 residues in the CDR3. CDR1 and CDR2 (germline): KGHSH, LQKENI. Germline trimming cut 2 bases from V and 9 bases from J; bases unmatched to any gene: 8. DNA of the CDR3: TGTGCCAGCTCACCATTGGCTAGCGGGATCGGTGAGCAGTTCTTC. Its protein is CASSPLASGIGEQFF.

The chain joins TRBV7-2 to TRBJ2-7; 7 bases map to TRBD1. With 4 bases clipped from V and 3 bases from J, the junction kept 9 bases outside the gene matches. This CDR3 is 15 amino acids long. Germline CDR1 reads SGHTA; CDR2 reads FQGNSA. DNA for the CDR3: TGTGCCAGCAGCTCGGGACAGACCTTTTTCTACGAGCAGTACTTC. Its protein product is CASSSGQTFFYEQYF. Complete variable domain (other parts from reference TRBV7-2 and TRBJ2-7): GAGVSQSPSNKVTEKGKDVELRCDPISGHTALYWYRQSLGQGLEFLIYFQGNSAPDKSGLPSDRFSAERTGGSVSTLTIQRTQQEDSAVYLCASSSGQTFFYEQYFGPGTRLTVT.

The chain uses TRBV7-8 and TRBJ2-7, with 13 bases aligning to TRBD2. Germline CDR1 and CDR2: SGHVS and FQNEAQ. The CDR3 sequence is 14 residues long. Trimming took 5 bases from V and 6 from J; bases not matched to a gene: 4. CDR3 in DNA: TGTGCCAGCAGCAGGACTAGCGGGGGCCTCGAGCAGTACTTC. Translated: CASSRTSGGLEQYF.

The chain combines TRBV5-1 with TRBJ1-2; 11 nucleotides match TRBD1. CDR3 length equals 15 residues. Germline CDR1 and CDR2: SGHRS and YFSETQ. Trimming at V came to 0 bases and at J to 4 bases, leaving 2 bases not matched to a gene. The CDR3 protein is CASSLAGTGGYGYTF. The CDR3 DNA follows: TGCGCCAGCAGCTTGGCGGGGACAGGGGGCTATGGCTACACCTTC.

The V gene is TRBV5-1, the J gene TRBJ1-4; 7 bases are shared with TRBD1. V was clipped by 4 bases and J by 0 bases; unmatched bases: 3. Germline V lookup: CDR1 SGHRS, CDR2 YFSETQ. CDR3 length: 15 amino acids. The CDR3 reads CASSLDRPTNEKLFF. The DNA for the CDR3 is TGCGCCAGCAGCCTGGACAGGCCAACTAATGAAAAACTGTTTTTT.

The chain uses TRBV5-1 and TRBJ2-1, with 9 bases fitting TRBD2. The CDR3 is 14 amino acids. V dropped 4 bases and J dropped 8; count of bases not matched to a gene: 7. Per germline, CDR1 SGHRS and CDR2 YFSETQ. CDR3 residues: CASSGERGEDEQFF. The CDR3 nucleotides are TGCGCCAGCAGCGGAGAGCGGGGGGAGGATGAGCAGTTCTTC.

This chain joins TRBV5-4 and TRBJ1-1; possibly TRBD1 for D (6 bases). The CDR3 covers 18 residues. CDR1 SGHNT and CDR2 YYREEE come from the germline V gene (reference sequence). The ends were cut back, 5 bases at V and 3 bases at J, with 26 bases in the middle. The CDR3 DNA reads TGTGCCAGCAGGCCCTTCGCCGGGACACGCTTAGGAGACACTGAAGCTTTCTTT. It is translated as CASRPFAGTRLGDTEAFF.

The rearrangement uses TRBV4-1 and TRBJ2-1; a weak D match, TRBD2 (6 bases). The germline V gene encodes CDR1 MGHRA and CDR2 YSYEKL. This CDR3 spans 15 amino acids. Trimming removed 1 base from V and 1 base from J, with 8 bases in between. The CDR3 DNA sequence: TGCGCCAGCAGCCAAGGTGCGGGGTCCTACAATGAGCAGTTCTTC. Its protein product is CASSQGAGSYNEQFF.

The chain is built from TRBV10-3 and TRBJ1-1; the D is unclear. The CDR3 has 14 residues. Trimming removed 3 bases from V and 0 bases from J, with 8 bases in between. Germline-derived CDR1 and CDR2 are ENHRY and SYGVKD. The chain's CDR3 is CAISDGAMNTEAFF. CDR3 bases: TGTGCCATCAGTGACGGCGCCATGAACACTGAAGCTTTCTTT.

The chain is built from TRBV5-1 and TRBJ2-7; 10 positions agree with TRBD1. With 1 base clipped from V and 2 bases from J, the junction kept 3 bases outside the gene matches. This CDR3 is built from 15 residues. Germline V gene data show CDR1 as SGHRS and CDR2 as YFSETQ. For the CDR3, the DNA is TGCGCCAGCAGCTTGAGTGGGACAGGGGCCTACGAGCAGTACTTC. It is translated as CASSLSGTGAYEQYF.

This clone occurred a few times. The rearrangement links TRBV2 to TRBJ2-2, with D perhaps matching TRBD2 (5 bases). Trimming took off 6 bases at V and 6 bases at J, with 11 bases between the two ends. Germline CDR1 is SNHLY and CDR2 is FYNNEI. The CDR3 has 13 residues. CDR3 amino acids: CASSLTRAGELFF. The CDR3 nucleotides read TGTGCCAGCAGCCTTACGCGGGCCGGGGAGCTGTTTTTT.

This chain links TRBV27 with TRBJ1-1; unclear D gene. Germline-derived CDR1 and CDR2 are MNHEY and SMNVEV (reference sequence). Trimming cost V 2 bases and J 1 base, with 8 bases left between them. The CDR3 is 14 amino acids. The CDR3 coding sequence is TGTGCCAGCAGTTTAGTCTATACGAACACTGAAGCTTTCTTT. This translates into CASSLVYTNTEAFF.